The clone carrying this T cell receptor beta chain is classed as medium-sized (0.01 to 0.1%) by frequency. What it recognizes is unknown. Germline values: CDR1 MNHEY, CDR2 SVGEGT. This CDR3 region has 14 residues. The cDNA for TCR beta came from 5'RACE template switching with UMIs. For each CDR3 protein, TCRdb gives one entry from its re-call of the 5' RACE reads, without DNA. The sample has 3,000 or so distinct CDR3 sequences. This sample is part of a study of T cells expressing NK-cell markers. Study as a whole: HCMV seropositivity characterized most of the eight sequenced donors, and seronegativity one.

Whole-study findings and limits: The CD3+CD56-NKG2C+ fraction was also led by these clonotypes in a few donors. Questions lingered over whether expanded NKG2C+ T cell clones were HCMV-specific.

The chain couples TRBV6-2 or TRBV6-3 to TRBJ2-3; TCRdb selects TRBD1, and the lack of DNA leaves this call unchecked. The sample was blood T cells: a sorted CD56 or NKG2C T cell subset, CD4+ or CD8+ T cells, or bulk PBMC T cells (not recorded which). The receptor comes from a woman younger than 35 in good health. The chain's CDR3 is CASTTGDPTDTQYF.